The 21 T cell receptor beta chains below were found in one sample sequenced in a study of regulatory T cells in long-lasting Graves disease. Time point indicated: newly diagnosed GD, antithyroid drugs for less than 3 months. From RNA extracted from PBMCs, the TCR library was made. iRepertoire HTBI primers and Arm-PCR of CDR3 regions built TCR beta libraries. One entry per CDR3 protein, called by TCRdb with MiXCR from the multiplex PCR reads. This table holds over 350,000 distinct CDR3 sequences, approximately 16% found once. This sample was shared with a second study, whose subject was T cells in Graves' hyperthyroidism and ophthalmopathy.

The sequences come from peripheral blood mononuclear cells (PBMCs), collected at new diagnosis, from a patient treated with antithyroid drugs. All receptors derive from a woman aged 40 to 55 with Graves disease.

J is TRBJ2-5 and V is TRBV2; 7 bases are a match to TRBD1. Germline CDR1 and CDR2: SNHLY and FYNNEI. The CDR3 covers 14 residues. V dropped 6 bases and J dropped 3; count of bases not matched to a gene: 7. CDR3 residues: CASSDRVLKETQYF. DNA of the CDR3: TGTGCCAGCAGCGACAGGGTCCTGAAAGAGACCCAGTACTTC.

V usage is TRBV5-6 and J usage is TRBJ2-2, with D possibly being TRBD2 (5 bases). The CDR3 is 15 amino acids. The V and J ends lost 4 bases and 5 bases respectively, with 15 bases between them. Germline V CDR1 and CDR2: SGHDT, YYEEEE. As DNA, the CDR3 is TGTGCCAGCAGCCAAACCGTGGGGAGTACCGGGGAGCTGTTTTTT. Translating it yields CASSQTVGSTGELFF.

This clonotype was recorded many times. The chain couples TRBV7-2 to TRBJ2-5; possibly TRBD1 or TRBD2 for D (5 bases each). The V and J ends lost 5 bases and 1 base respectively, with 11 bases between them. From germline, CDR1 is SGHTA and CDR2 FQGNSA. The CDR3 loop spans 14 amino acids. The CDR3 region is CASSKGRSQETQYF. The CDR3 DNA reads as TGTGCCAGCAGCAAGGGACGATCCCAAGAGACCCAGTACTTC. Filled out from reference TRBV7-2 and TRBJ2-5, the complete variable domain reads GAGVSQSPSNKVTEKGKDVELRCDPISGHTALYWYRQSLGQGLEFLIYFQGNSAPDKSGLPSDRFSAERTGGSVSTLTIQRTQQEDSAVYLCASSKGRSQETQYFGPGTRLLVL.

This clonotype was detected only a few times. This chain uses TRBV6-1 with TRBJ1-2, with 7 bases fitting TRBD1. V lost 6 bases, J lost 6 bases, and 10 bases stayed unmatched. CDR1 and CDR2 from the germline V gene are MNHNS and SASEGT. The CDR3 is 14 residues long. This CDR3 is CASRPDRHFDGYTF. The CDR3, as DNA: TGTGCCAGCAGACCGGACAGGCACTTTGATGGCTACACCTTC.

The chain recombines TRBV4-1 with TRBJ2-7, with 8 bases that match TRBD2. The length of the CDR3 is 15 residues. Germline CDR1 is MGHRA and CDR2 is YSYEKL. After removal of 1 base from V and 2 bases from J, the junction contained 4 bases not matched to a gene. This CDR3 is CASSQVGLAAYEQYF. The DNA of the CDR3 is TGCGCCAGCAGCCAAGTCGGACTAGCAGCCTACGAGCAGTACTTC.

This clonotype was observed many times. The chain uses TRBV13 and TRBJ2-5; D assignment may be TRBD1 or TRBD2 (5 bases each). The CDR3 has 16 amino acids. V lost 5 bases, J lost 4 bases, and 20 bases lay in between. Germline CDR1 is PRHDT and CDR2 is FYEKMQ (reference sequence). The CDR3 loop is CASSLGPSPGGETQYF. CDR3 nucleotides: TGTGCCAGCAGCCTCGGGCCCTCTCCTGGGGGAGAGACCCAGTACTTC. The complete variable domain, with remaining parts taken from reference TRBV13 and TRBJ2-5, reads AAGVIQSPRHLIKEKRETATLKCYPIPRHDTVYWYQQGPGQDPQFLISFYEKMQSDKGSIPDRFSAQQFSDYHSELNMSSLELGDSALYFCASSLGPSPGGETQYFGPGTRLLVL.

This clonotype was seen repeatedly, ten times or more. The V gene is TRBV12-3 or TRBV12-4, the J gene TRBJ1-5; possible D gene TRBD1, 5 bases. Deletions cut 5 bases from V and 2 bases from J, with 19 bases between. This CDR3 has 17 residues. The CDR3 here is CASSGNIGDVGNQPQHF. CDR3 DNA: TGTGCCAGCAGTGGAAACATAGGGGACGTGGGCAATCAGCCCCAGCATTTT.

With respect to this clonotype: A much bigger clone sits one base away, suggesting this may be a read error. V and J are TRBV20-1 and TRBJ2-7, with D possibly matching TRBD2 (5 bases). Trimming removed 0 bases at V and 2 bases at J, with 17 bases between. Per the germline V gene, CDR1 is DFQATT and CDR2 is SNEGSKA (reference sequence). The CDR3 sequence is 16 residues long. The CDR3 nucleotides are TGCAGTGCTAGAGATCTTCTCGAGACTACTACCTACGAGCAGTACTTC. This sequence encodes CSARDLLETTTYEQYF.

The sample holds many counts of this clonotype. The chain has TRBV3-1 and TRBJ1-6; D might be TRBD1 (6 bases). V shed 4 bases and J shed 6 bases, with 16 bases lying between them. The CDR3 runs 16 residues. The germline V gene has CDR1 LGHDT and CDR2 YNNKEL (reference sequence). CDR3 sequence: CASSPEGGSGNSPLHF. In DNA form, the CDR3 reads TGTGCCAGCAGCCCGGAGGGGGGAAGTGGTAATTCACCCCTCCACTTT.

This clonotype was seen at least ten times. The chain combines TRBV6-2 or TRBV6-3 with TRBJ2-3, with D unclear. From germline, CDR1 is MNHEY and CDR2 SVGEGT. The V gene lost 6 bases and the J gene lost 8 bases, with 18 bases spanning the gap. The CDR3 covers 14 residues. The DNA for the CDR3 is TGTGCCAGCAGAGGGATTGCCAAGTTGGGTACGCAGTATTTT. Protein product: CASRGIAKLGTQYF.

This clonotype was recorded many times. The CDR3 reads CASSRTPGSPLHF. For the CDR3, the DNA is TGTGCCAGCAGCCGTACACCGGGTTCACCCCTCCACTTT. V and J are TRBV25-1 and TRBJ1-6; the D is unclear. CDR3 length equals 13 residues. V shed 6 bases and J shed 9 bases, with 12 bases lying between them. Germline loops: CDR1 MGHDK, CDR2 SYGVNS.

This rearrangement joins TRBV19 to TRBJ1-5; the D is unclear. V gave up 3 bases and J gave up 3 bases, with 9 bases separating them. CDR1 is LNHDA, CDR2 SQIVND, per germline (reference sequence). This CDR3 region has 14 residues. The CDR3: CASSIGQLNQPQHF. The CDR3 DNA sequence: TGTGCCAGTAGTATTGGGCAGCTCAATCAGCCCCAGCATTTT.

Ten or more counts support this clonotype. V and J are TRBV27 and TRBJ2-3, with D unclear. Per germline, CDR1 MNHEY and CDR2 SMNVEV (reference sequence). V was cut by 3 bases and J by 3 bases, with 7 bases left in between. This CDR3 is built from 13 residues. The CDR3 nucleotides read TGTGCCAGCAGTTTTGAATTGACAGATACGCAGTATTTT. Amino acids: CASSFELTDTQYF.

This clonotype was counted at least ten times. The chain employs TRBV28 and TRBJ2-7, with D possibly matching TRBD2 (6 bases). Germline V CDR1 and CDR2: MDHEN, SYDVKM. The CDR3 loop spans 16 amino acids. V lost 5 bases and J 1 base, leaving 18 bases between the germline ends. CDR3 DNA sequence: TGTGCCAGCAGTCCGCAAGCGGGTAAGGTATCCTACGAGCAGTACTTC. This sequence encodes CASSPQAGKVSYEQYF.

This clonotype has only a few counts. The rearrangement uses TRBV4-1 and TRBJ2-3; D is perhaps TRBD1 or TRBD2 (5 bases each). The CDR3 sequence is 15 residues long. V gave up 0 bases and J gave up 9 bases, with 16 bases separating them. CDR1 is MGHRA, CDR2 YSYEKL, per germline. CDR3 in amino acids: CASSQEPAATATQYF. The CDR3 DNA is TGCGCCAGCAGCCAAGAGCCAGCGGCGACAGCCACGCAGTATTTT.

V is TRBV20-1 and J is TRBJ2-3; D is ambiguous. The CDR3 runs 12 residues. V lost 1 base, J lost 7 bases, and 9 bases lay in between. CDR1 is DFQATT and CDR2 is SNEGSKA in the germline V gene (reference sequence). The CDR3 DNA follows: TGCAGTGCTAGAGCAGACATGTATACGCAGTATTTT. It encodes CSARADMYTQYF.

This clonotype appeared many times. The CDR3 loop is CASSLDYRGAVNYGYTF. As DNA, the CDR3 is TGTGCCAGCAGCTTAGATTATCGAGGGGCCGTTAACTATGGCTACACCTTC. The chain uses TRBV11-2 and TRBJ1-2, with D maybe TRBD1 (5 bases). The germline V gene encodes CDR1 SGHAT and CDR2 FQNNGV. This CDR3 comprises 17 residues. V lost 0 bases and J 1 base, leaving 15 bases between the germline ends.

This clonotype was recorded at least ten times. The CDR3, as DNA: TGCAGTGCTAGTGTTAGCGGGAGCGAAGCAGATACGCAGTATTTT. Amino acid sequence: CSASVSGSEADTQYF. The rearrangement uses TRBV20-1 and TRBJ2-3; 9 bases match TRBD2. From germline, CDR1 is DFQATT and CDR2 SNEGSKA (reference sequence). With V trimmed by 3 bases and J by 4 bases, 8 bases remained unmatched. The CDR3 covers 15 residues.

This clonotype was picked up a small number of times. The chain carries TRBV20-1 and TRBJ1-5; TRBD1 might be the D (6 bases). Germline lookup yields CDR1 DFQATT and CDR2 SNEGSKA (reference sequence). The CDR3 has 14 residues. The V gene lost 1 base and the J gene lost 9 bases, with 16 bases spanning the gap. The CDR3 region is CSARVGRAQGPQHF. In DNA form, the CDR3 reads TGCAGTGCTAGAGTGGGCAGGGCACAGGGGCCCCAGCATTTT.

There are many counts of this clonotype. This chain connects TRBV10-1 to TRBJ2-5, with a tentative D call TRBD2 (6 bases). The CDR3 totals 15 residues. Trimming pared 0 bases from V and 3 bases from J, leaving 11 bases between. From germline, CDR1 is WNHNN and CDR2 SYGVQD (reference sequence). CDR3 residues: CASSESQGRKETQYF. The DNA for the CDR3 is TGCGCCAGCAGTGAGTCTCAAGGGAGGAAAGAGACCCAGTACTTC.

This clonotype was observed at least ten times. The V and J genes are TRBV20-1 and TRBJ2-7, with TRBD2 identical over 11 bases. The CDR3 is 15 amino acids. V dropped 3 bases and J dropped 3; count of bases not matched to a gene: 7. CDR1 and CDR2 from the germline V gene are DFQATT and SNEGSKA (reference sequence). The CDR3 reads CSARRAGTSGYEQYF. CDR3 DNA sequence: TGCAGTGCTAGGCGGGCCGGGACTAGCGGCTACGAGCAGTACTTC.